These T cell receptor beta chains were read from a single sample in a study of T cell responses to AZD1222 COVID-19 vaccine. Data came from immunoSEQ multiplex PCR; TCRdb stores just in-frame clones and leaves some out. The repertoire consists of around 150,000 clones, with roughly 92% occurring once and the leading ten covering less than 1.5%. Material: peripheral blood, obtained 28 days after the second AZD1222 dose. Receptors originate from an adult who received the AZD1222 COVID-19 vaccine. Both conserved end residues are part of each CDR3. The order of the fields is CDR3 protein, CDR3 DNA, J gene, clone size, V gene, D gene. A D gene is named only where the DNA matches it firmly. Size is omitted from some rows. Given values are once, few, many or a class for expanded clones.

CDR3: CATSRTGDTEAFF
DNA: TGTGCCACCAGCCGTACAGGGGACACTGAAGCTTTCTTT
J: TRBJ1-1
size: .
V: TRBV15
D: TRBD1

CDR3: CASSLEAWETQHF
DNA: TGTGCCAGCAGCTTAGAAGCATGGGAAACCCAGCATTTT
J: TRBJ1-5
size: once
V: TRBV7-2
D: .

CDR3: CASCQGDSNQPQHF
DNA: TGTGCCAGCTGTCAAGGAGATAGCAATCAGCCCCAGCATTTT
J: TRBJ1-5
size: .
V: TRBV2
D: .

CDR3: CASSPTGNTIYF
DNA: TGTGCCAGCAGTCCAACTGGAAACACCATATATTTT
J: TRBJ1-3
size: .
V: TRBV12-3/TRBV12-4
D: .

CDR3: CARTVRTGEFNEQYF
DNA: TGTGCCAGGACGGTTAGGACAGGGGAGTTCAACGAGCAGTACTTC
J: TRBJ2-7
size: .
V: TRBV7-7
D: TRBD1

CDR3: CASTEFGQPKKLFF
DNA: TGTGCCAGCACCGAATTCGGACAGCCCAAAAAACTGTTTTTT
J: TRBJ1-4
size: .
V: TRBV5-4
D: .

CDR3: CASSQEFTQYF
DNA: TGCGCCAGCAGCCAGGAATTTACGCAGTATTTT
J: TRBJ2-3
size: few
V: TRBV5-1
D: .

CDR3: CASSLGMGLGNTIYF
DNA: TGTGCCAGCAGTTTAGGCATGGGTCTAGGAAACACCATATATTTT
J: TRBJ1-3
size: .
V: TRBV5-6
D: .

CDR3: CASSWTGASEKLFF
DNA: TGTGCCAGCAGCTGGACAGGGGCGTCCGAAAAACTGTTTTTT
J: TRBJ1-4
size: once
V: TRBV9
D: TRBD1

CDR3: CATAGEGSNQPQHF
DNA: TGTGCCACCGCCGGGGAGGGGAGCAATCAGCCCCAGCATTTT
J: TRBJ1-5
size: .
V: TRBV24-1
D: .

CDR3: CASSQATGNSPLHF
DNA: TGTGCCAGCAGCCAAGCTACAGGGAATTCACCCCTCCACTTT
J: TRBJ1-6
size: .
V: TRBV3-1/TRBV3-2
D: .

CDR3: CASSSLRTSGYYEQYF
DNA: TGTGCCAGCAGTTCCCTCAGGACTAGCGGCTACTACGAGCAGTACTTC
J: TRBJ2-7
size: once
V: TRBV28
D: TRBD2

CDR3: CASMFSGGPIDTQYF
DNA: TGTGCCAGCATGTTTTCGGGGGGGCCTATTGATACGCAGTATTTT
J: TRBJ2-3
size: once
V: TRBV3-1/TRBV3-2
D: TRBD2

CDR3: CASSVPGGGTDTQYF
DNA: TGTGCCAGCAGTGTTCCGGGGGGGGGCACAGATACGCAGTATTTT
J: TRBJ2-3
size: .
V: TRBV28
D: TRBD2

CDR3: CASSERQVGYGYTF
DNA: TGTGCCAGCAGTGAACGGCAGGTGGGCTATGGCTACACCTTC
J: TRBJ1-2
size: .
V: TRBV6-1
D: .

CDR3: CASSYYPEASGISYEQYF
DNA: TGTGCCAGCAGTTACTACCCCGAGGCTAGCGGGATTTCCTACGAGCAGTACTTC
J: TRBJ2-7
size: once
V: TRBV28
D: TRBD2

CDR3: CASSNGQGEYQPQHF
DNA: TGTGCCAGCAGCAATGGACAGGGGGAATATCAGCCCCAGCATTTT
J: TRBJ1-5
size: once
V: TRBV11-2
D: TRBD1

CDR3: CASTSAASYEKLFF
DNA: TGTGCCAGCACTTCCGCGGCTTCCTATGAAAAACTGTTTTTT
J: TRBJ1-4
size: .
V: TRBV28
D: .

CDR3: CASSLVGLAGAYEQYF
DNA: TGTGCCAGCAGCTTAGTAGGACTAGCGGGAGCCTACGAGCAGTACTTC
J: TRBJ2-7
size: .
V: TRBV7-8
D: TRBD2

CDR3: CASSIGKAGRAFF
DNA: TGTGCCAGTAGTATAGGAAAGGCCGGGAGAGCTTTCTTT
J: TRBJ1-1
size: .
V: TRBV19
D: .

CDR3: CASSSGTGGYTGELFF
DNA: TGTGCCAGCAGCAGCGGGACAGGGGGGTACACCGGGGAGCTGTTTTTT
J: TRBJ2-2
size: .
V: TRBV6-2/TRBV6-3
D: TRBD1

CDR3: CASTDRDRGANEQFF
DNA: TGTGCCAGCACCGACAGGGACAGGGGGGCCAATGAGCAGTTCTTC
J: TRBJ2-1
size: .
V: TRBV27
D: TRBD1

CDR3: CASSLGTGPGNTIYF
DNA: TGTGCTAGCAGCCTCGGGACAGGCCCTGGAAACACCATATATTTT
J: TRBJ1-3
size: .
V: TRBV7-7
D: TRBD1

CDR3: CASSDTSPISYINSPLHF
DNA: TGTGCCAGCAGCGACACGAGTCCCATTTCATACATCAATTCACCCCTCCACTTT
J: TRBJ1-6
size: .
V: TRBV3-1/TRBV3-2
D: .

CDR3: CASNGLAEAGEQFF
DNA: TGTGCCAGTAACGGCCTAGCGGAGGCCGGTGAGCAGTTCTTC
J: TRBJ2-1
size: .
V: TRBV19
D: TRBD2

CDR3: CASSHRETATNEKLFF
DNA: TGTGCCAGCAGCCACAGGGAGACTGCAACTAATGAAAAACTGTTTTTT
J: TRBJ1-4
size: few
V: TRBV7-9
D: .

CDR3: CASLLRESPGNTQYF
DNA: TGTGCCAGTCTGCTCCGGGAATCCCCCGGGAATACGCAGTATTTT
J: TRBJ2-3
size: .
V: TRBV2
D: .

CDR3: CASSTIGTVNTGELFF
DNA: TGTGCCAGCTCCACCATCGGCACAGTCAACACCGGGGAGCTGTTTTTT
J: TRBJ2-2
size: .
V: TRBV18
D: .

CDR3: CASRGDSENSPLHF
DNA: TGTGCCAGCAGGGGGGACAGCGAGAATTCACCCCTCCACTTT
J: TRBJ1-6
size: .
V: TRBV7-3
D: TRBD1